Shown below are 28 T cell receptor beta chains from a single sample sequenced in a study of blood T cell repertoires in COVID-19. The assay was immunoSEQ multiplex PCR, and TCRdb's table has in-frame clones only and misses some. The table includes around 150,000 clones, 85% detected once. Sequencing was performed on peripheral blood. These receptors all stem from a human donor with acute or convalescent COVID-19. The donor label of this sample is uncertain.

The chain employs TRBV12-3 or TRBV12-4 and TRBJ2-7; D is perhaps TRBD1 (6 bases). The germline V and J ends were trimmed by 8 bases and 0 bases, with 11 bases remaining between them. This CDR3 is built from 13 residues. The CDR3 protein is CASQDSYSYEQYF. CDR3 DNA sequence: TGTGCCAGCCAGGACAGTTACTCCTACGAGCAGTACTTC.

This clone turned up a few times. The V and J genes are TRBV6-1 and TRBJ2-2, with a possible D match to TRBD2 (6 bases). Germline CDR1 MNHNS, CDR2 SASEGT. This CDR3 region has 16 residues. V shed 4 bases and J shed 4 bases, with 16 bases lying between them. CDR3 region: CASSGRDSRPTGELFF. The CDR3 DNA is TGTGCCAGCAGTGGGCGGGACTCTCGACCCACCGGGGAGCTGTTTTTT.

The rearrangement links TRBV5-5 to TRBJ2-7; TRBD1 matches at 8 bases. The CDR3 has 17 amino acids. Germline trimming cut 5 bases from V and 0 bases from J; bases unmatched to any gene: 13. In germline, CDR1 is SGHKS, CDR2 YYEKEE (reference sequence). CDR3 loop: CASRQNPGTGNSYEQYF. The DNA for the CDR3 is TGTGCCAGCAGACAGAATCCCGGGACAGGCAACTCCTACGAGCAGTACTTC.

This clone was found once. The chain joins TRBV7-9 to TRBJ1-3; 8 bases line up with TRBD1. With V trimmed by 6 bases and J by 2 bases, 12 bases remained unmatched. The germline V gene has CDR1 SEHNR and CDR2 FQNEAQ (reference sequence). CDR3 length equals 17 residues. The DNA for the CDR3 is TGTGCCAGCAGTTCAACCGGGACAGGTTCTGCTGGAAACACCATATATTTT. Translated, it gives CASSSTGTGSAGNTIYF.

The chain carries TRBV2 and TRBJ1-5; weak D call: TRBD1 (6 bases). The CDR3 loop spans 15 amino acids. V lost 11 bases, J lost 0 bases, and 17 bases lay in between. The germline gives CDR1 SNHLY, CDR2 FYNNEI. In DNA, the CDR3 is TGTGCCTCCAGCCTCGGGACACATAGCAATCAGCCCCAGCATTTT. Its protein is CASSLGTHSNQPQHF.

The rearrangement uses TRBV4-1 and TRBJ1-1; TRBD1 matches at 7 bases. The germline gives CDR1 MGHRA, CDR2 YSYEKL. V lost 5 bases to trimming and J lost 0 bases; unmatched junction nucleotides: 9. The CDR3 has 16 amino acids. DNA of the CDR3: TGCGCCAGCAGCTTACAGGGGCCCCCGGTGAACACTGAAGCTTTCTTT. It codes for CASSLQGPPVNTEAFF.

V usage is TRBV7-2 and J usage is TRBJ1-5; D perhaps matches TRBD1 (5 bases). Trimming pared 5 bases from V and 1 base from J, leaving 12 bases between. This CDR3 is built from 15 residues. The V gene's germline CDR1 is SGHTA and CDR2 FQGNSA. DNA for the CDR3: TGTGCCAGCAGCAGAGTGCAGGGAAGCAATCAGCCCCAGCATTTT. This translates into CASSRVQGSNQPQHF.

This rearrangement joins TRBV27 to TRBJ1-2, with TRBD1 as a possible D gene (5 bases). The CDR3 is 15 amino acids. The germline CDR1 and CDR2 sequences are MNHEY and SMNVEV (reference sequence). V was pared by 6 bases and J by 2 bases, with 16 bases between. In nucleotides, the CDR3 is TGTGCCAGCAGCCTAAAACCGGACAAAAACTATGGCTACACCTTC. Translation: CASSLKPDKNYGYTF.

The J gene is TRBJ1-1, the V gene TRBV30, with a possible D match to TRBD1 (5 bases). The germline V gene has CDR1 GTSNPN and CDR2 SVGIG (reference sequence). This CDR3 is built from 13 residues. V dropped 5 bases and J dropped 4 bases, with 14 bases sitting between them. For the CDR3, the DNA is TGTGCCTGGTCAATAGGCAGGGCCACTGAAGCTTTCTTT. It yields the protein CAWSIGRATEAFF.

With regard to this clone: A read error may account for a junction end that differs from germline. V gene TRBV11-1 combines with J gene TRBJ1-2, with TRBD1 matching 8 bases. Germline CDR1 is SGHAT and CDR2 is FQDESV (reference sequence). This CDR3 contains 13 residues. This CDR3 reads CASSIRQGQGVSF. CDR3 nucleotides: TGTGCCAGCAGCATCCGACAGGGGCAAGGGGTCTCATTC.

The V and J genes are TRBV5-4 and TRBJ2-1, with 9 nucleotides matching TRBD1. With 6 bases clipped from V and 5 bases from J, the junction kept 3 bases outside the gene matches. The CDR3 is made up of 13 amino acids. Germline values: CDR1 SGHNT, CDR2 YYREEE (reference sequence). CDR3 DNA: TGTGCCAGCACCGGGACAGGGCACAATGAGCAGTTCTTC. Amino acids: CASTGTGHNEQFF.

This clone is a singleton in its sample. Other DNA sequences in this specimen translate into the identical CDR3. CDR3 DNA sequence: TGCGCCAGCAGCTTGGACAGGAGCTCTGGAAACACCATATATTTT. Translating it yields CASSLDRSSGNTIYF. The rearrangement uses TRBV5-1 and TRBJ1-3; tentative D call: TRBD1 (5 bases). The V end was cut by 0 bases, the J end by 0 bases, with 7 bases between. The CDR3 has 15 amino acids. Germline V CDR1 and CDR2: SGHRS, YFSETQ.

The chain recombines TRBV5-6 with TRBJ2-2, with D perhaps TRBD2 (6 bases). V was trimmed by 2 bases and J by 4 bases, leaving 15 bases between them. The CDR3 spans 16 residues. CDR1 is SGHDT and CDR2 is YYEEEE in the germline V gene. The CDR3 DNA follows: TGTGCCAGCAGCTTTAGGAGGGGCTCCCCCACCGGGGAGCTGTTTTTT. This sequence encodes CASSFRRGSPTGELFF.

This chain uses TRBV11-2 with TRBJ2-6; D is uncertain. This CDR3 comprises 15 residues. Germline CDR1 is SGHAT and CDR2 is FQNNGV. V was shortened by 1 base and J by 4 bases, with 8 bases between the two germline ends. CDR3 coding DNA: TGTGCCAGCAGCTTAGTTTTGGCCGGGGCCAACGTCCTGACTTTC. This codes for CASSLVLAGANVLTF.

The table lists this clone with a count of one. The genes are TRBV7-9 and TRBJ1-4; a possible D gene is TRBD1 (5 bases). The CDR3 is 16 amino acids. V dropped 4 bases and J dropped 4 bases, with 16 bases sitting between them. In germline, CDR1 is SEHNR, CDR2 FQNEAQ (reference sequence). Here the CDR3 reads CASSSSAGRSNEKLFF. CDR3 nucleotides: TGTGCCAGCAGCTCGAGTGCGGGACGGAGTAATGAAAAACTGTTTTTT.

This sequence joins TRBV5-1 and TRBJ2-7; a possible D gene is TRBD2 (5 bases). Per the germline V gene, CDR1 is SGHRS and CDR2 is YFSETQ. Between the trimmed V and J ends, which lost 2 bases and 0 bases, there was a span of 12 bases. CDR3 size: 15 residues. Written as DNA, the CDR3 is TGCGCCAGCAGCTTAGGTCCGGGGTCCTCCTACGAGCAGTACTTC. This translates into CASSLGPGSSYEQYF. Filled out from reference TRBV5-1 and TRBJ2-7, the complete variable domain reads KAGVTQTPRYLIKTRGQQVTLSCSPISGHRSVSWYQQTPGQGLQFLFEYFSETQRNKGNFPGRFSGRQFSNSRSEMNVSTLELGDSALYLCASSLGPGSSYEQYFGPGTRLTVT.

The chain links TRBV10-2 to TRBJ2-5; TRBD1 matches at 7 bases. CDR1 and CDR2 from the germline V gene are WSHSY and SAAADI. Trimming removed 10 bases from V and 3 bases from J; junction bases left unmatched: 11. This CDR3 is built from 14 residues. CDR3 protein: CATFKNGQEETQYF. The CDR3 DNA follows: TGCGCCACCTTTAAAAACGGACAGGAAGAGACCCAGTACTTC.

V and J are TRBV18 and TRBJ1-2; TRBD1 is a possible D gene (5 bases). The CDR3 runs to 14 residues. The germline gives CDR1 KGHSH, CDR2 LQKENI. V lost 2 bases and J lost 4, with 11 bases in between. The chain's CDR3 is CASSPSQEFYGYTF. The CDR3 DNA is TGTGCCAGCTCACCATCACAGGAATTCTATGGCTACACCTTC.

This clone occurred a few times. The chain has TRBV7-2 and TRBJ1-2, with D possibly matching TRBD1 (5 bases). V lost 4 bases, J lost 4 bases, and 13 bases lay in between. Germline-derived CDR1 and CDR2 are SGHTA and FQGNSA. The CDR3 extends over 14 amino acids. CDR3 protein: CASSSPGGIYGYTF. The CDR3 coding sequence is TGTGCCAGCAGCTCCCCCGGGGGGATCTATGGCTACACCTTC.

The chain uses TRBV6-5 and TRBJ2-1, with D possibly being TRBD2 (7 bases). The CDR3 has 14 residues. CDR1 and CDR2 (germline): MNHEY, SVGAGI. Trimming stripped 4 bases from V and 8 bases from J, with 15 bases between. The CDR3 spells CASSSPNGGHEQFF. In nucleotides, the CDR3 is TGTGCCAGCAGTTCCCCCAACGGGGGGCATGAGCAGTTCTTC.

The V gene is TRBV13, the J gene TRBJ1-5; D unclear. CDR3 length: 12 residues. Trimming removed 2 bases from V and 7 bases from J, with 6 bases in between. Germline values: CDR1 PRHDT, CDR2 FYEKMQ (reference sequence). In nucleotides, the CDR3 is TGTGCCAGCAGCTTAACCGGGCAGCCCCAGCATTTT. This translates into CASSLTGQPQHF.

This clone appeared a single time. This rearrangement joins TRBV2 to TRBJ2-7; 9 positions match TRBD1. With V trimmed by 2 bases and J by 6 bases, 11 bases remained unmatched. CDR1 is SNHLY, CDR2 FYNNEI, per germline. CDR3 size: 16 residues. CDR3 DNA: TGTGCCAGCAGTGAACAAGGGATCGACAGGGGGAGCGAGCAGTACTTC. The encoded protein is CASSEQGIDRGSEQYF.

The V and J genes are TRBV7-2 and TRBJ1-2; D might be TRBD1 (6 bases). CDR1 is SGHTA and CDR2 is FQGNSA in the germline V gene. V was shortened by 4 bases and J by 3 bases, with 15 bases between the two germline ends. The CDR3 spans 15 residues. As DNA, the CDR3 is TGTGCCAGCAGCTATGCACGGACAGACTACTATGGCTACACCTTC. Translation: CASSYARTDYYGYTF.

The chain links TRBV25-1 to TRBJ2-3; 7 positions agree with TRBD1. J lost 1 base, V lost 2 bases, and 6 bases had no gene match. The CDR3 extends over 16 amino acids. CDR1 MGHDK and CDR2 SYGVNS come from the germline V gene. The CDR3 DNA is TGTGCCAGCAGTGAACCTACAGGGGCCCGCACAGATACGCAGTATTTT. It specifies CASSEPTGARTDTQYF.

The rearrangement uses TRBV30 and TRBJ1-6; 7 bases match TRBD1. CDR3 length: 14 amino acids. Germline loops: CDR1 GTSNPN, CDR2 SVGIG (reference sequence). After removal of 4 bases from V and 13 bases from J, the junction contained 13 bases not matched to a gene. Here the CDR3 DNA reads TGTGCCTGGAACCAGGACAGGAGGATTGGGCCCCTCCACTTT. This codes for CAWNQDRRIGPLHF.

The chain combines TRBV12-3 or TRBV12-4 with TRBJ1-1; D remains unclear. Trimming pared 6 bases from V and 4 bases from J, leaving 12 bases between. The CDR3 has 13 residues. The DNA of the CDR3 is TGTGCCAGCAGATTGATGACTGGCACTGAAGCTTTCTTT. Translated: CASRLMTGTEAFF.

A few counts support this clone. J is TRBJ1-2 and V is TRBV5-4; TRBD1 matches at 7 bases. The germline V gene encodes CDR1 SGHNT and CDR2 YYREEE (reference sequence). V lost 1 base, J lost 8 bases, and 8 bases stayed unmatched. This CDR3 comprises 14 residues. CDR3 bases: TGTGCCAGCAGCTTGCCCAGACAGGGACGGGGCTACACCTTC. Its translation is CASSLPRQGRGYTF.

This clone was seen once. The V call is TRBV21-1, the J call TRBJ1-6. TRBV21-1 is a known pseudogene. CDR3 length: 16 residues. In nucleotides, the CDR3 is TGTGCCAGCAGCCCGACTTACCACCGGTTAAATTCACCCCTCCACTTT. Its protein is CASSPTYHRLNSPLHF.